The source of this T cell receptor beta chain is a study of cytomegalovirus exposure and HLA in healthy donors. The CDR3 sequence is 16 residues long. CDR1 SEHNR and CDR2 FQNEAQ come from the germline V gene (reference sequence). Trimming shortened V by 6 bases and J by 4 bases, and 18 bases separated the two germline ends. The PCR had 60 Vbeta and 13 Jbeta primers. Some clones are missing from TCRdb's copy, which holds only in-frame ones; the method was immunoSEQ multiplex PCR. This sample has approximately 170,000 clones, with less than 75% found just once. Sequences were obtained from PBMCs. This TCR came from a girl aged 10 to 17 in good health and CMV-seronegative. This rearrangement joins TRBV7-9 to TRBJ1-4, with D possibly being TRBD1 (6 bases). CDR3 sequence (DNA): TGTGCCAGCAGACAAACCGGGACACCTAATAATGAAAAACTGTTTTTT. This encodes CASRQTGTPNNEKLFF.